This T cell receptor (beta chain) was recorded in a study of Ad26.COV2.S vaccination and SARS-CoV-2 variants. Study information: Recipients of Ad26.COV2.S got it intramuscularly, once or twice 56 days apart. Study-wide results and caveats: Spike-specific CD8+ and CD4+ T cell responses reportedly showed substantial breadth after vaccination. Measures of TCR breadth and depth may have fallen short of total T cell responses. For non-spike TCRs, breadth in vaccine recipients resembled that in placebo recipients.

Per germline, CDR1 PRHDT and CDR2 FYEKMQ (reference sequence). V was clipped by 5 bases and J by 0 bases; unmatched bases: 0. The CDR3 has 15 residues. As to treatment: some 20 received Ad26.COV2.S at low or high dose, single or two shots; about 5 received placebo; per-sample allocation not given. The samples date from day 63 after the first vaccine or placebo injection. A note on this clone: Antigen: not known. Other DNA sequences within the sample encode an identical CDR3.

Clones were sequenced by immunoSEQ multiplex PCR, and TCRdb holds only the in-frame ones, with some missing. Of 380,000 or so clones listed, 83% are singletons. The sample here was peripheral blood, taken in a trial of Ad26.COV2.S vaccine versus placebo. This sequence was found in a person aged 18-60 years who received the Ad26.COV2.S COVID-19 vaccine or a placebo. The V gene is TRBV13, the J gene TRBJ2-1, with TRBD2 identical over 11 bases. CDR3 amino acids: CASSLAGGSYNEQFF. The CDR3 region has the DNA TGTGCCAGCAGCCTAGCGGGGGGCTCCTACAATGAGCAGTTCTTC.